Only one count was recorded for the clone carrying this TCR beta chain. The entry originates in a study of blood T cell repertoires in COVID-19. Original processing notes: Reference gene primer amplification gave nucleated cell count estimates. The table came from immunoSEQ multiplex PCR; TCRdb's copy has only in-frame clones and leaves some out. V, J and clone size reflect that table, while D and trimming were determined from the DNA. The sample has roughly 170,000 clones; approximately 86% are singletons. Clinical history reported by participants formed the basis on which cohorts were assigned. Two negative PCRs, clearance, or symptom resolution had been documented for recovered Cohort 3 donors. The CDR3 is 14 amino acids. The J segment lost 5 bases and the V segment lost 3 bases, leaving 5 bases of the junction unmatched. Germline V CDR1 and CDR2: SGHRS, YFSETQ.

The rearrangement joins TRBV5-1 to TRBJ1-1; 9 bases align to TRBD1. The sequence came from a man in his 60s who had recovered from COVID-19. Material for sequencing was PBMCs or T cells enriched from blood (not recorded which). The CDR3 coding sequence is TGCGCCAGCAGCTCCACAGGGGGCCGGACTGAAGCTTTCTTT. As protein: CASSSTGGRTEAFF.